This T cell receptor beta chain appears in the sequencing data of a study of T-cell memory formation after mild COVID-19 listed by TCRdb under 2021. Turning to the overall study: Most TCR sequence clusters were specific to one of the two donors. The cohort was made up of two young adult volunteers, one female and one male, who were previously healthy. Longitudinal TCRalpha and TCRbeta repertoire sequencing tracked T-cell clones expanding and contracting after mild COVID-19 in a couple of donors.

PBMCs were isolated by Ficoll-Paque density gradient centrifugation. Sequencing took place on an Illumina NovaSeq 6000. TCRalpha and TCRbeta cDNA libraries were built by 5'RACE with constant-segment primers, adding sample barcodes and unique molecular identifiers. RNA was extracted from every sample with Trizol reagent. Library amplification was performed in two PCR steps, and a second sample barcode and Illumina TruSeq adapters were introduced in the second step. Libraries were sequenced on an Illumina NovaSeq with 2 x 150 bp paired-end reads. The source study handled its data this way. Demultiplexing of reads and collapsing into UMI-guided consensus sequences were performed with migec v1.2.7. With mixcr v2.1.11, UMI consensuses were aligned to TRA and TRB V and J templates and assembled into clonotypes. Clonotypes were classified as expanded or contracted when called significant by both edgeR and NoisET, with noise models trained on biological replicates. For edgeR calls, the cutoffs were a false discovery rate-adjusted p below 0.01 and a log2 fold-change threshold of 1. As an exploratory analysis of dynamics, max-normalized trajectories of the 1000 most abundant clonotypes were examined by PCA with hierarchical clustering. Separately sequenced CD4+ and CD8+ repertoires were used to assign a CD4 or CD8 phenotype to each responding clone. TCRdb ran its own pipeline on the public reads, namely fastp trimming at Q25 and MiXCR clone calling, and kept in-frame beta chains. Rows are combined by CDR3 protein, so each entry shows the most common genes and DNA. Clone size and V and J calls follow TCRdb, not the original study. This sample has 400,000 to 550,000 distinct CDR3 sequences in its table, and around a quarter of those were observed once. Roughly an eighth of the sample belongs to the ten largest clones.

General study outcomes and caveats: The second-wave clones that peaked on day 37 were not confirmed to be SARS-CoV-2 specific. Only a couple of mild cases were covered in the study, and larger cohorts including severe cases with pre-infection samples were considered necessary. From day 15 to 85, contracting clones showed balanced CD4/CD8 phenotypes, whereas a second wave of clones that expanded from day 15 to 37 leaned towards CD4+. Contracting CD4+ clones turned up mainly in the CM and EM memory subsets, whereas EMRA was where CD8+ clones were enriched. Some responding clones were found in pre-infection memory, which suggests that pre-existing cross-reactive memory T cells took part in the SARS-CoV-2 response.

In its sample, this clonotype was seen a few times. Its antigen is currently not known. No much larger clone exists at a distance of one base, and base qualities are not known. The receptor was isolated from an adult woman who had mild COVID-19 (a few samples of this study predate the infection). The sample titles of this study are shuffled in the database, so cell type and time point are left out; the donor was told from shared clones. The specimen was PBMCs or a T cell subset sorted from them (not recorded which).

At the DNA level, the sequence is TGCAGCGTTGAAGGGGTCAGTCAGGACGGGGAGCTGTTTTTT. It codes for CSVEGVSQDGELFF. The chain employs TRBV29-1 and TRBJ2-2; the D gene is not confidently resolved. V was cut back by 1 base and J by 7 bases, leaving a gap of 13 bases between them. The CDR3 has 14 amino acids, counting the end cysteine and phenylalanine. Here the CDR3 DNA is all that survives: 42 bases in frame from base 1. CDR1 and CDR2, per the germline V gene, are SQVTM and ANQGSEA.